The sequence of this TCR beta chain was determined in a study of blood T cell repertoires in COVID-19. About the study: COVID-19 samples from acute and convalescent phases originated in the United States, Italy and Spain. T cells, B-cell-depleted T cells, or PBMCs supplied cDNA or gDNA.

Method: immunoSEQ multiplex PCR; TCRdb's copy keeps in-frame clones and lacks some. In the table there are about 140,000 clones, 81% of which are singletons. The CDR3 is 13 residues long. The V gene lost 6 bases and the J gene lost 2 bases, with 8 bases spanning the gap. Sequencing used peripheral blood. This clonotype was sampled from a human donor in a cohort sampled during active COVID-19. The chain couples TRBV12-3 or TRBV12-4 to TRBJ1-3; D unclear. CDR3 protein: CASRQVAGNTIYF. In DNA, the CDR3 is TGTGCCAGCAGGCAGGTGGCTGGAAACACCATATATTTT.